The clone carrying this TCR beta chain showed up just a few times. The antigen is not known. Germline values: CDR1 SNHLY, CDR2 FYNNEI. This CDR3 contains 12 residues. Deletions cut 6 bases from V and 2 bases from J, with 7 bases between. This record comes from a study of cytotoxic CD8 clonotypes in ibrutinib-treated CLL. Study information: By median roughly 5.5 years, around twelve had progressed and about 15 stayed remitted; responses had been 2 complete and about 24 partial. Among the samples, the mean was roughly 260,000 productive templates and over 90,000 productive rearrangements.

Study findings and constraints: Patients with sustained remission and those progressing were sampled at differing times.

Clones were read by immunoSEQ multiplex PCR, and TCRdb kept only the in-frame ones, dropping some. The sample consists of some 200,000 clones, approximately 79% of them appearing once. This specimen was PBMCs, taken after 12 months of ibrutinib treatment. This clonotype originated in a human donor with chronic lymphocytic leukemia. The chain combines TRBV2 with TRBJ2-5; perhaps D is TRBD1 or TRBD2 (5 bases each). This CDR3 reads CASRGDQETQYF. The CDR3 DNA is TGTGCCAGCAGGGGGGATCAAGAGACCCAGTACTTC.